The T cell receptor (beta chain) described here comes from a study of T cell responses to AZD1222 COVID-19 vaccine. The CDR3 runs 11 residues. The V end was cut by 3 bases, the J end by 6 bases, with 7 bases between. The germline gives CDR1 DFQATT, CDR2 SNEGSKA (reference sequence). Profiling relied on immunoSEQ multiplex PCR, and the TCRdb table lists in-frame clones only, not all of them. Altogether 150,000 to 200,000 clones are present, approximately 95% being singletons, with the ten largest covering approximately 3.9%. The V call is TRBV20-1, the J call TRBJ2-3; D is uncertain. The sequences come from peripheral blood, collected on day 0 of AZD1222 vaccination. This receptor was taken from an adult in good health. CDR3 sequence (DNA): TGCAGTGCTAGTTTAGCTGATACGCAGTATTTT. Translating it yields CSASLADTQYF.